These 27 T cell receptor beta chains came from one sample sequenced in a study of cytotoxic CD8 clonotypes in ibrutinib-treated CLL. Profiled with immunoSEQ multiplex PCR; TCRdb holds only in-frame clones, not every one. The sample includes approximately 200,000 clones, 72% of them seen just once. The sample here was PBMCs, taken after 24 months of ibrutinib treatment. These receptors all come from a human donor with chronic lymphocytic leukemia.

The V call is TRBV5-1, the J call TRBJ1-2, with 8 bases fitting TRBD1. From germline, CDR1 is SGHRS and CDR2 YFSETQ. Trimming at V came to 3 bases and at J to 4 bases, leaving 5 bases not matched to a gene. The CDR3 sequence is 14 residues long. CDR3 nucleotide sequence: TGCGCCAGCAGCTCGACCGGACAGGGCTATGGCTACACCTTC. Protein product: CASSSTGQGYGYTF.

This clone was observed a handful of times. The chain carries TRBV5-4 and TRBJ2-7, with TRBD2 as a possible D gene (5 bases). Trimming left V 0 bases short and J 0 bases short, with 7 bases between. CDR3 length equals 14 residues. CDR1 SGHNT and CDR2 YYREEE come from the germline V gene (reference sequence). Here the CDR3 reads CASSLVGSSYEQYF. DNA of the CDR3: TGTGCCAGCAGCTTGGTTGGGAGCTCCTACGAGCAGTACTTC.

The V and J genes are TRBV6-4 and TRBJ2-2; tentatively, D is TRBD1 (5 bases). Trimming took off 4 bases at V and 1 base at J, with 7 bases between the two ends. The germline CDR1 and CDR2 sequences are MRHNA and SNTAGT. This CDR3 is built from 14 residues. The CDR3 is CASSVQENTGELFF. CDR3 DNA: TGTGCCAGCAGTGTACAGGAGAACACCGGGGAGCTGTTTTTT.

The chain joins TRBV6-5 to TRBJ1-1; D might be TRBD1 (6 bases). CDR1 is MNHEY, CDR2 SVGAGI, per germline. The V and J ends lost 5 bases and 1 base respectively, with 11 bases between them. CDR3 length: 14 amino acids. In DNA, the CDR3 is TGTGCCAGCAGTGTCTCGACAGGGAACACTGAAGCTTTCTTT. This codes for CASSVSTGNTEAFF.

The chain employs TRBV5-6 and TRBJ2-7, with D possibly TRBD2 on 5 matching bases. Deletions cut 6 bases from V and 4 bases from J, with 17 bases between. Germline V gene data show CDR1 as SGHDT and CDR2 as YYEEEE. The CDR3 contains 14 residues. This chain's CDR3 is CASTRSGTRYEQYF. CDR3 bases: TGTGCCAGCACCCGATCAGGTACTAGATACGAGCAGTACTTC.

This clone has only a few counts. The chain links TRBV10-3 to TRBJ1-2; 7 bases fit TRBD1. Germline loops: CDR1 ENHRY, CDR2 SYGVKD. The CDR3 covers 14 residues. V lost 6 bases to trimming and J lost 7 bases; unmatched junction nucleotides: 11. In DNA form, the CDR3 reads TGTGCCATCAGGAGACAGGGAGGAGAGCGTGGCTACACCTTC. Protein sequence: CAIRRQGGERGYTF.

The gene calls are TRBV4-3 and TRBJ2-7; 9 bases match TRBD1. The CDR3 sequence is 14 residues long. V dropped 3 bases and J dropped 4; count of bases not matched to a gene: 4. CDR1 is LGHNA and CDR2 is YSLEER in the germline V gene. The CDR3 is CASSHGQGYYEQYF. CDR3 nucleotides: TGCGCCAGCAGCCACGGACAGGGGTATTACGAGCAGTACTTC.

Ten or more counts support this clone. The chain is built from TRBV10-3 and TRBJ2-7; D call uncertain. Germline V gene lookup returns CDR1 ENHRY and CDR2 SYGVKD. V lost 6 bases and J 4 bases, leaving 16 bases between the germline ends. The CDR3 runs 14 residues. The CDR3 nucleotides read TGTGCCATCAGCACCCAATACCAGACTTACGAGCAGTACTTC. This translates into CAISTQYQTYEQYF.

This sequence joins TRBV9 and TRBJ2-5, with 8 nucleotides matching TRBD2. Germline CDR1 SGDLS, CDR2 YYNGEE. This CDR3 is 13 amino acids long. V dropped 2 bases and J dropped 4; count of bases not matched to a gene: 1. The CDR3 is CASSVTSAETQYF. The CDR3 DNA reads as TGTGCCAGCAGCGTGACTAGCGCAGAGACCCAGTACTTC.

The genes are TRBV6-6 and TRBJ1-2; no firm D call. Deletions cut 6 bases from V and 7 bases from J, with 15 bases between. The germline V gene has CDR1 MNHNY and CDR2 SVGAGI (reference sequence). The CDR3 spans 13 residues. CDR3 sequence (DNA): TGTGCCAGCAGCTTAACTGCAGTCCCTGGCTACACCTTC. Amino acids: CASSLTAVPGYTF.

This clone was seen a single time. The rearrangement uses TRBV5-1 and TRBJ1-2, with D possibly being TRBD1 (5 bases). The CDR3 totals 14 residues. V lost 3 bases, J lost 2 bases, and 11 bases lay in between. Germline V CDR1 and CDR2: SGHRS, YFSETQ. The CDR3 DNA reads TGCGCCAGCAGCTGGGGCGACGGAAACTATGGCTACACCTTC. Protein: CASSWGDGNYGYTF.

This clone was seen only a few times. CDR3 amino acids: CASSFGVSNQPQHF. CDR3 bases: TGTGCCAGCAGCTTCGGGGTTAGCAATCAGCCCCAGCATTTT. The chain uses TRBV7-9 and TRBJ1-5; D is undetermined. V lost 3 bases and J lost 0, with 6 bases in between. Germline V gives CDR1 SEHNR, CDR2 FQNEAQ (reference sequence). This CDR3 has 14 amino acids. Full variable domain (remainder filled in from reference TRBV7-9 and TRBJ1-5): DTGVSQNPRHKITKRGQNVTFRCDPISEHNRLYWYRQTLGQGPEFLTYFQNEAQLEKSRLLSDRFSAERPKGSFSTLEIQRTEQGDSAMYLCASSFGVSNQPQHFGDGTRLSIL.

This clone occurred once. The chain uses TRBV15 and TRBJ2-7, with D uncertain. Trimming shortened V by 0 bases and J by 7 bases, and 13 bases separated the two germline ends. Germline CDR1 reads LNHNV; CDR2 reads YYDKDF (reference sequence). This CDR3 region has 14 residues. The CDR3 region has the DNA TGTGCCACCAGCAGAGATTCGGTTTTCGGGGAGCAGTACTTC. This gives the protein CATSRDSVFGEQYF.

The chain carries TRBV5-6 and TRBJ2-2; the match to TRBD2 covers 7 bases. The germline V gene encodes CDR1 SGHDT and CDR2 YYEEEE. Trimming at V came to 3 bases and at J to 6 bases, leaving 8 bases not matched to a gene. The CDR3 spans 15 residues. CDR3 region: CASSSYPRGAGELFF. The CDR3, as DNA: TGTGCCAGCAGCTCCTATCCTCGGGGGGCCGGGGAGCTGTTTTTT.

J is TRBJ1-3 and V is TRBV15, with D possibly being TRBD1 (5 bases). The V end was cut by 0 bases, the J end by 1 base, with 10 bases between. Germline CDR1 and CDR2: LNHNV and YYDKDF (reference sequence). CDR3 length equals 16 residues. CDR3 sequence reads: CATSRDRGASGNTIYF. The CDR3 nucleotides read TGTGCCACCAGCAGAGATCGAGGGGCATCTGGAAACACCATATATTTT.

In this sample, this clone turned up a few times. V is TRBV28 and J is TRBJ1-2; D might be TRBD1 (6 bases). The CDR3 consists of 13 residues. The ends were cut back, 4 bases at V and 1 base at J, with 7 bases in the middle. Germline-derived CDR1 and CDR2 are MDHEN and SYDVKM. The CDR3 spells CASSSQGNYGYTF. DNA of the CDR3: TGTGCCAGCAGTTCACAGGGTAACTATGGCTACACCTTC.

This rearrangement joins TRBV4-1 to TRBJ1-2, with 8 bases aligning to TRBD1. Germline values: CDR1 MGHRA, CDR2 YSYEKL. V trimming: 0 bases; J trimming: 6 bases; junction bases outside the gene matches: 3. The CDR3 consists of 14 residues. The CDR3 sequence: CASSQETGVDGYTF. The CDR3 DNA reads TGCGCCAGCAGCCAAGAGACAGGGGTCGATGGCTACACCTTC.

The gene calls are TRBV7-2 and TRBJ2-3, with D unclear. This CDR3 contains 15 residues. The germline CDR1 and CDR2 sequences are SGHTA and FQGNSA. Trimming cost V 5 bases and J 4 bases, with 16 bases left between them. The CDR3 region is CASSTYKGMADTQYF. The CDR3 region has the DNA TGTGCCAGCAGCACCTATAAGGGAATGGCAGATACGCAGTATTTT.

This clone has just one count. The rearrangement joins TRBV7-2 to TRBJ2-7, with D perhaps matching TRBD2 (6 bases). The germline gives CDR1 SGHTA, CDR2 FQGNSA. V was trimmed by 2 bases and J by 2 bases, leaving 13 bases between them. This CDR3 comprises 15 residues. The CDR3 DNA is TGTGCCAGCAGCTTACCGGGACTGACGACCTACGAGCAGTACTTC. Amino acids: CASSLPGLTTYEQYF. Full variable domain (rest looked up from reference TRBV7-2 and TRBJ2-7): GAGVSQSPSNKVTEKGKDVELRCDPISGHTALYWYRQSLGQGLEFLIYFQGNSAPDKSGLPSDRFSAERTGGSVSTLTIQRTQQEDSAVYLCASSLPGLTTYEQYFGPGTRLTVT.

The chain has TRBV4-2 and TRBJ2-7, with D uncertain. CDR1 is LGHNA, CDR2 YNFKEQ, per germline. The CDR3 is made up of 14 amino acids. Trimming pared 2 bases from V and 2 bases from J, leaving 10 bases between. The CDR3 DNA sequence: TGTGCCAGCAGCCAAAGCAGATATACCTACGAGCAGTACTTC. Protein sequence: CASSQSRYTYEQYF.

V and J are TRBV5-4 and TRBJ2-5; 7 nucleotides agree with TRBD1. The V gene end was trimmed by 4 bases and the J gene end by 1 base; junction bases not matched to a gene: 4. The CDR3 has 14 residues. Per the germline V gene, CDR1 is SGHNT and CDR2 is YYREEE (reference sequence). This CDR3 is CASSRDRGQETQYF. The DNA for the CDR3 is TGTGCCAGCAGCCGGGACAGAGGCCAAGAGACCCAGTACTTC.

The V call is TRBV5-4, the J call TRBJ2-7; the D gene is possibly TRBD1 (7 bases). Germline V gives CDR1 SGHNT, CDR2 YYREEE (reference sequence). The CDR3 spans 14 residues. The V end was cut by 2 bases, the J end by 4 bases, with 13 bases between. CDR3 region: CASSFGGGDYEQYF. The CDR3 DNA reads as TGTGCCAGCAGCTTCGGAGGGGGCGATTACGAGCAGTACTTC.

By sample share, this clone is large. This chain joins TRBV9 and TRBJ2-7; 8 bases are a match to TRBD2. This CDR3 has 15 amino acids. From germline, CDR1 is SGDLS and CDR2 YYNGEE. V was pared by 4 bases and J by 6 bases, with 12 bases of the junction left unmatched. DNA of the CDR3: TGTGCCAGCAGCCCGAGCAGGGCGGGAGGAGGCGAGCAGTACTTC. As protein: CASSPSRAGGGEQYF.

V usage is TRBV11-2 and J usage is TRBJ1-5; D remains unclear. The V gene lost 5 bases and the J gene lost 1 base, with 9 bases spanning the gap. The CDR3 totals 14 residues. The germline CDR1 and CDR2 sequences are SGHAT and FQNNGV. CDR3 region: CASSPGRSNQPQHF. CDR3 DNA: TGTGCCAGCAGCCCGGGTCGGAGCAATCAGCCCCAGCATTTT.

The chain employs TRBV7-9 and TRBJ2-1; D may match TRBD1 or TRBD2 (5 bases each). Germline V CDR1 and CDR2: SEHNR, FQNEAQ (reference sequence). The CDR3 is 13 amino acids. V gave up 5 bases and J gave up 9 bases, with 14 bases separating them. Here the CDR3 reads CASSPGPGGEQFF. As DNA, the CDR3 is TGTGCCAGCAGCCCGGGACCGGGTGGTGAGCAGTTCTTC. The full variable domain, with the rest looked up from reference TRBV7-9 and TRBJ2-1, is DTGVSQNPRHKITKRGQNVTFRCDPISEHNRLYWYRQTLGQGPEFLTYFQNEAQLEKSRLLSDRFSAERPKGSFSTLEIQRTEQGDSAMYLCASSPGPGGEQFFGPGTRLTVL.

The chain has TRBV4-1 and TRBJ2-7; TRBD1 is a possible D gene (5 bases). The CDR3 has 13 residues. Per the germline V gene, CDR1 is MGHRA and CDR2 is YSYEKL. Between the trimmed V and J ends, which lost 1 base and 5 bases, there was a span of 9 bases. CDR3 residues: CASSQVVRDEQYF. CDR3 nucleotides: TGCGCCAGCAGCCAAGTGGTCAGGGACGAGCAGTACTTC.

The chain combines TRBV9 with TRBJ1-3, with a weak D call TRBD1 (6 bases). Trimming took 0 bases from V and 3 from J, leaving 13 bases between them. The CDR3 sequence is 16 residues long. CDR1 and CDR2 (germline): SGDLS, YYNGEE. The DNA of the CDR3 is TGTGCCAGCAGCGTAGCCGGGGGGCTGAATGGAAACACCATATATTTT. Its translation is CASSVAGGLNGNTIYF.